This TCR beta chain was identified during a study of CD8+CD57+ T cells in acquired aplastic anemia. Germline lookup yields CDR1 SEHNR and CDR2 FQNEAQ (reference sequence). The CDR3 totals 17 residues. V gave up 4 bases and J gave up 12 bases; unmatched junction bases: 17. The TCR beta profiling, which covered VDJ combination and CDR3 sequence, was carried out using genomic DNA as the template. TCRdb analysed the reads with MiXCR anew, one entry per CDR3 protein. The sample lists 200,000 to 250,000 distinct CDR3 sequences; roughly 50% were seen once. About this clonotype: Its antigen is still unknown.

Study results and limitations: Sharing between patients and controls was observed for twenty-nine CD8+ CDR3 sequences.

All sequencing subjects had displayed CD8+CD57+ cell expansion on flow cytometry. Diagnosis of severe acquired aplastic anemia applied to all patients. This clonotype was obtained from a human donor with aplastic anemia. The V and J genes are TRBV7-9 and TRBJ2-1; 11 nucleotides agree with TRBD2. The sequenced material came from sorted CD4+, CD8+, or CD8+CD57+ T cells (not recorded which) from PBMCs. The CDR3 sequence: CASSSMIAGGTTDTQFF. For the CDR3, the DNA is TGTGCCAGCAGCTCAATGATAGCGGGGGGGACCACAGATACGCAGTTCTTC.